This T cell receptor (beta chain) was obtained from a study of identical twins. MiXCR, applied by TCRdb to the 5' RACE reads, yields one record per CDR3 protein. This repertoire shows hundreds of thousands of distinct CDR3 sequences, roughly an eighth found once; its top ten account for around 1.5%. This CDR3 spans 17 amino acids. Trimming pared 4 bases from V and 0 bases from J, leaving 17 bases between. CDR1 is SNHLY, CDR2 FYNNEI, per germline. The sample was also reused in another study, on yellow fever vaccine responses in identical twins.

The rearrangement joins TRBV2 to TRBJ2-3; no reliable D call. This TCR came from a woman between 18 and 29 years old in good health. The sequenced material came from PBMCs. The CDR3 DNA reads TGTGCCAGCAGTGCTAATACCGACCTTGTTAGCACAGATACGCAGTATTTT. Translation gives CASSANTDLVSTDTQYF.